This T cell receptor beta chain was found in a study of shared clonotypes between healthy human individuals. Study information: Two women and a few men aged 18 to 49 served as donors.

Germline V CDR1 and CDR2: ENHRY, SYGVKD. The CDR3 runs 14 residues. Trimming at V came to 5 bases and at J to 2 bases, leaving 5 bases not matched to a gene. The study drew all its donors from Caucasian adults living in Nashville, Tennessee. An even split of each subset's genomic DNA across several immunoSEQ plates was performed. Around 30,000 T cell genomes (roughly 300 ng DNA) went into each PBMC replicate. The protocol was immunoSEQ multiplex PCR, while the TCRdb copy is restricted to in-frame clones and leaves out a portion. The sample has 450,000 to 500,000 clones, over 70% seen once. The V and J genes are TRBV10-3 and TRBJ2-5; 7 bases align to TRBD1. The material sequenced was PBMCs. This clonotype originated in a woman aged 40 to 55 in good health. Some clones in this sample may be carry-over from other donors' samples. The chain's CDR3 is CAISIGTEQETQYF. CDR3 DNA sequence: TGTGCCATCAGTATAGGGACAGAGCAAGAGACCCAGTACTTC.